This T cell receptor (beta chain) was captured by sequencing in a study of cytomegalovirus exposure and HLA in healthy donors. Germline V CDR1 and CDR2: MDHEN, SYDVKM. The V and J ends lost 8 bases and 2 bases respectively, with 12 bases between them. There are 14 residues in the CDR3. General study points: Per a prior analysis, the majority of TCR beta V segments were productive roughly 87% or roughly 30% of the time. An analysis that was carried out later associated fewer than 20,000 TCR beta sequences with HLA alleles at 0.05 false discovery rate. Despite most TCR sequences being rare, some public TCRs occurred in many donors. Researchers reported in a later analysis that a missense DCLRE1C variant was tied to TCR beta V- and J-gene trimming.

A remark on this clone: Its antigen is not identified.

The primer mix had 60 Vbeta and 13 Jbeta primers. Measured with immunoSEQ multiplex PCR; TCRdb has only the in-frame clones, and not every one. The sample records 150,000 to 200,000 clones, around four fifths being singletons. The TCR was taken from a man over 45 in good health and CMV-seronegative. Sequencing was carried out using PBMCs. The chain employs TRBV28 and TRBJ1-4; D is undetermined. The CDR3 DNA follows: TGTGCCAGCCGGGGTTCGCTCACTAATGAAAAACTGTTTTTT. Its translation is CASRGSLTNEKLFF.